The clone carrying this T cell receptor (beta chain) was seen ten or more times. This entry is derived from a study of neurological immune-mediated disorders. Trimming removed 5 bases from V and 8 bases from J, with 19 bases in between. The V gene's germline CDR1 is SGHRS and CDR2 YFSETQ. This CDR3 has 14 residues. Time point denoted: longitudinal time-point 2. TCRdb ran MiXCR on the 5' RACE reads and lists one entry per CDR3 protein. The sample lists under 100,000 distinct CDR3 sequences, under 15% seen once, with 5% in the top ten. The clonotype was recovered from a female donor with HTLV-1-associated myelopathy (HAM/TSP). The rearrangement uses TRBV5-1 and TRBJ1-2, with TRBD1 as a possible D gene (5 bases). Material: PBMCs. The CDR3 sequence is CASSRQPEVQGYTF. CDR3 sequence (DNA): TGCGCCAGCAGTCGACAGCCCGAGGTTCAGGGCTACACCTTC. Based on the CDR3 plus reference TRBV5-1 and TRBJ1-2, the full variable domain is KAGVTQTPRYLIKTRGQQVTLSCSPISGHRSVSWYQQTPGQGLQFLFEYFSETQRNKGNFPGRFSGRQFSNSRSEMNVSTLELGDSALYLCASSRQPEVQGYTFGSGTRLTVV.